The entry that follows covers one T cell receptor beta chain sequence. This clonotype was seen repeatedly, ten times or more. Its recognized antigen is unknown. One base away there is no much larger clone; base qualities are not given. These data come from a study of identical twins (dated by TCRdb to the mid-2010s). As for the study more broadly: TCR alpha and beta repertoires from monozygotic twins, unrelated adults of various ages and cord blood were deep-sequenced to test whether fetal clonotypes persist. Replicate twin experiments were performed at different times using different library preparation protocols to rule out contamination.

Library preparation was by 5' RACE. The reads were generated on an Illumina HiSeq 2000. A universal primer binding site was added through template switching, and the final cDNA carried a unique molecular identifier so that TCR cDNA molecules could be counted accurately. Specific primers in the conserved constant-segment region were used to synthesize first-strand cDNA for the TCR alpha and beta chains. To control for contamination, every cDNA library was double barcoded, receiving both a SMART-Mk sample barcode and Illumina barcodes. TruSeq adapter sequences and Illumina sample barcodes were added in two successive PCR steps. The TCR alpha and beta cDNA libraries were sequenced on the Illumina HiSeq platform using custom primers. The published analysis was carried out like this. Raw reads were processed with MiGEC to extract unique molecular identifiers, and MiXCR was used to determine CDR3 positions. For each individual, recombination models were inferred using an EM algorithm with the repgenHMM and IGoR tools. Shared clonotypes were analyzed with the tcR package in R, and sharing was normalized by the product of cloneset sizes. Out-of-frame nonproductive sequences were analyzed to study raw recombination free of thymic and clonal selection effects. Starting from the raw public reads, TCRdb applied fastp trimming at Q25, assembled clones with MiXCR and retained in-frame beta chains. Every distinct CDR3 protein forms one entry, paired with its most common genes and DNA. It is TCRdb's table, rather than the study itself, that gives the V and J calls and clone size. The sample table shows about 210,000 distinct CDR3 sequences, and roughly a tenth are seen once. The biggest ten clones account for 5% to 5.5% of the sample.

CDR1 SGHRS and CDR2 YFSETQ are derived from the germline V gene. The CDR3 runs 17 residues from the cysteine to the phenylalanine. Only the CDR3 DNA stays, 51 bases, in frame from base 1. V drops 4 bases and J drops 2 bases, leaving 20 bases in between. Every donor in the study was a healthy Caucasian. Using Miltenyi CD45RO+ enrichment and human naive T-cell isolation kits, memory (CD45RO+) and naive T cells were isolated from PBMC. Results and caveats for the whole study, not just this receptor: Conclusions relied on cross-sectional statistical analysis, since the same donors could not be followed over many years. The excess sharing between twins in beta out-of-frame sequences was weaker because fewer shared sequences reduced the signal-to-noise ratio. Compared with coincidental sharing between unrelated individuals, an excess of low generation-probability sequences was observed among out-of-frame TCR alpha sequences shared between twins. Abundant cord blood beta clonotypes had fewer insertions, young adult naive repertoires showed a similar but weaker trend, and memory repertoires showed no such trend. Invariant T cells such as MAIT and iNKT could partly confound zero-insertion analyses, though diverse VJ usage argued against this for most clonotypes. Out-of-frame TCR alpha sharing in monozygotic twins was systematically underestimated by recombination models, whereas sharing between unrelated individuals was in agreement with the recombination models.

Specimen: memory (CD45RO+) T cells sorted from blood. What this sample's cell subset or site label stands for: CD45RO+ enriched T cells. The receptor's source is a woman between 18 and 29 years old in good health. The V and J genes are TRBV5-1 and TRBJ2-3, with TRBD1 tentatively as D gene (5 bases match). The DNA is as follows: TGCGCCAGCAGCCGGCTCGTCCCGACAGAATACACAGATACGCAGTATTTT. Translated, it reads CASSRLVPTEYTDTQYF.